These T cell receptor beta chains were read from a single sample in a study of blood T cell repertoires in COVID-19. Using immunoSEQ multiplex PCR, the repertoire was profiled, and TCRdb retains in-frame clones only, with some absent. This sample yields 150,000 to 200,000 clones, of which 79% are seen a single time; around 5.9% belongs to the top ten. The sample taken for sequencing was peripheral blood. Receptors originate from a woman between 35 and 50 years old with COVID-19, enrolled during active disease. The CDR3 runs from the conserved cysteine through the conserved F or W. D genes are given only for firm matches. A clone size is listed for some rows: how often the clone was seen (once, few, many), or a class if it is expanded.

>TRBV7-2|NA|few|TRBJ2-5
CASRSQETQYF
TGTGCCAGCAGGTCGCAAGAGACCCAGTACTTC
>TRBV5-1|NA|NA|TRBJ1-5
CASSPQGGPNQPQHF
TGCGCCAGCAGCCCACAGGGAGGGCCTAATCAGCCCCAGCATTTT
>TRBV7-8|NA|NA|TRBJ2-7
CASSLEGRLTSYEQYF
TGTGCCAGCAGCTTAGAAGGCAGGCTAACCTCCTACGAGCAGTACTTC
>TRBV6-5|NA|NA|TRBJ2-5
CASSVRGETQYF
TGTGCCAGCAGCGTCCGGGGAGAGACCCAGTACTTC
>TRBV7-2|NA|NA|TRBJ1-5
CASALGHMSNQPQHF
TGTGCCAGCGCCTTGGGGCATATGAGCAATCAGCCCCAGCATTTT
>TRBV30|TRBD2|NA|TRBJ2-5
CAWAGLAQETQYF
TGTGCCTGGGCGGGACTAGCCCAAGAGACCCAGTACTTC
>TRBV6-2/TRBV6-3|TRBD1|NA|TRBJ1-6
CASSGGGQGKAPLHF
TGTGCCAGCAGTGGCGGGGGACAGGGTAAAGCACCCCTCCACTTT
>TRBV5-5|NA|NA|TRBJ1-2
CASSLRPQGWDGYTF
TGTGCCAGCAGCTTGCGTCCACAGGGATGGGATGGCTACACCTTC
>TRBV5-4|NA|NA|TRBJ2-3
CASSLERGSGSTDTQYF
TGTGCCAGCAGTCTTGAGAGGGGGTCCGGAAGCACAGATACGCAGTATTTT
>TRBV15|TRBD1|NA|TRBJ2-1
CATSNPGQGYNEQFF
TGTGCCACCAGCAATCCGGGACAGGGGTACAATGAGCAGTTCTTC
>TRBV5-1|NA|NA|TRBJ2-7
CASSLTNTYEQYF
TGCGCCAGCAGCTTGACAAATACCTACGAGCAGTACTTC
>TRBV9|NA|NA|TRBJ2-3
CASSVGGYPSTDTQYF
TGTGCCAGCAGCGTTGGCGGTTATCCTAGCACAGATACGCAGTATTTT
>TRBV5-1|TRBD1|NA|TRBJ2-1
CASSRDSSYNEQFF
TGCGCCAGCAGCCGGGACAGCTCCTACAATGAGCAGTTCTTC
>TRBV5-1|NA|NA|TRBJ2-5
CASSLTAQETQYF
TGCGCCAGCAGCTTGACTGCTCAAGAGACCCAGTACTTC
>TRBV30|NA|few|TRBJ2-7
CAWSTGGSYEQYF
TGTGCCTGGAGCACCGGGGGCTCCTACGAGCAGTACTTC
>TRBV5-1|NA|NA|TRBJ1-2
CASSLSSQGGKDDGYTF
TGCGCCAGCAGCTTGTCATCTCAGGGTGGGAAGGATGATGGCTACACCTTC
>TRBV18|TRBD1|NA|TRBJ1-3
CASSPTTGNSGNTIYF
TGTGCCAGCTCACCAACGACAGGGAACTCTGGAAACACCATATATTTT
>TRBV19|TRBD1|NA|TRBJ1-1
CASSIVSTGGWHTEAFF
TGTGCCAGTAGTATAGTTTCGACAGGGGGCTGGCACACTGAAGCTTTCTTT
>TRBV11-2|NA|once|TRBJ2-7
CASSLQGSEQYF
TGTGCCAGCAGCCTACAGGGCTCCGAGCAGTACTTC
>TRBV5-8|NA|NA|TRBJ1-1
CASSLFRMNTEAFF
TGTGCCAGCAGCTTGTTCAGGATGAACACTGAAGCTTTCTTT
>TRBV7-2|NA|NA|TRBJ1-5
CASSSTGLQPQHF
TGTGCCAGCAGCTCCACAGGGTTACAGCCCCAGCATTTT
>TRBV27|NA|NA|TRBJ1-4
CASRPTTDSIARGNEKLFF
TGTGCCAGCAGGCCAACAACCGACAGTATTGCGCGGGGTAATGAAAAACTGTTTTTT
>TRBV12-3/TRBV12-4|NA|NA|TRBJ2-1
CASSLIAGEQFF
TGTGCCAGCAGTCTAATTGCGGGGGAGCAGTTCTTC
>TRBV30|TRBD2|NA|TRBJ2-3
CAWSVRVAGGPYF
TGTGCCTGGAGTGTACGGGTAGCGGGAGGGCCGTATTTT
>TRBV11-2|TRBD2|NA|TRBJ2-7
CASSLMSSGSYEQYF
TGTGCCAGCAGCTTAATGAGTAGCGGGAGCTACGAGCAGTACTTC
>TRBV15|NA|NA|TRBJ1-6
CATSKGADSPLHF
TGTGCCACCAGCAAAGGGGCGGATTCACCCCTCCACTTT
>TRBV20-1|TRBD1|few|TRBJ2-2
CSGQGPGELFF
TGCAGTGGACAGGGCCCCGGGGAGCTGTTTTTT
>TRBV5-4|TRBD1|NA|TRBJ1-1
CASSRQGNTEAFF
TGTGCCAGCAGTAGACAGGGGAACACTGAAGCTTTCTTT
>TRBV11-2|TRBD1|NA|TRBJ1-2
CASSLPGQNYGYTF
TGTGCCAGCAGCTTACCGGGACAGAACTATGGCTACACCTTC
>TRBV4-2|TRBD1|NA|TRBJ1-2
CASSQEDLGQGTIAYGYTF
TGTGCCAGCAGCCAAGAAGACCTGGGACAGGGAACGATAGCCTATGGCTACACCTTC
>TRBV11-2|NA|NA|TRBJ2-1
CASSPGTSGSYNEQFF
TGTGCCAGCAGCCCCGGGACATCTGGCTCCTACAATGAGCAGTTCTTC
>TRBV5-1|NA|NA|TRBJ1-2
CASSLVATGYGYTF
TGCGCCAGCAGCTTGGTAGCGACAGGCTATGGCTACACCTTC
>TRBV28|NA|NA|TRBJ2-3
CASHSGGQPQYF
TGTGCCAGCCACTCGGGCGGGCAGCCGCAGTATTTT
>TRBV10-3|TRBD1|NA|TRBJ2-2
CAISEPEGQGLAGELFF
TGTGCCATCAGTGAGCCGGAGGGACAGGGCCTAGCCGGGGAGCTGTTTTTT
>TRBV18|TRBD1|once|TRBJ1-5
CASSLGQVNQPQHF
TGTGCCAGCTCCCTCGGACAGGTCAATCAGCCCCAGCATTTT
>TRBV3-1/TRBV3-2|TRBD1|NA|TRBJ2-2
CASSHLATGGHTGELFF
TGTGCCAGCAGCCACCTCGCGACAGGGGGCCACACCGGGGAGCTGTTTTTT
>TRBV7-9|TRBD2|NA|TRBJ2-3
CASSLGAGGSTDTQYF
TGTGCCAGCAGCTTGGGTGCGGGGGGAAGCACAGATACGCAGTATTTT
>TRBV7-3|NA|NA|TRBJ2-3
CASSPQTQGDTQYF
TGTGCCAGCAGCCCCCAGACCCAGGGGGATACGCAGTATTTT
>TRBV6-5|TRBD2|NA|TRBJ2-1
CASTKLAGVPNEQFF
TGTGCCAGCACGAAACTAGCGGGAGTCCCCAATGAGCAGTTCTTC
>TRBV5-1|NA|NA|TRBJ1-1
CASSLAWDTEAFF
TGCGCCAGCAGCCTAGCCTGGGACACTGAAGCTTTCTTT
>TRBV9|NA|NA|TRBJ1-5
CASSLDDSWGQPQHF
TGTGCCAGCAGCTTAGACGACAGTTGGGGTCAGCCCCAGCATTTT
>TRBV18|TRBD2|NA|TRBJ2-7
CASSRQQSGGTNAYEQYF
TGTGCCAGCTCACGACAGCAGTCCGGGGGGACTAACGCCTACGAGCAGTACTTC
>TRBV3-1/TRBV3-2|NA|NA|TRBJ1-4
CASSRPGTPNEKLFF
TGTGCCAGCAGCCGTCCCGGGACACCTAATGAAAAACTGTTTTTT
>TRBV5-1|TRBD1|NA|TRBJ2-5
CASSLGDSRQGAKETQYF
TGCGCCAGCAGCTTGGGCGATTCCCGACAGGGGGCGAAAGAGACCCAGTACTTC
>TRBV7-8|NA|NA|TRBJ2-5
CASSLALLQETQYF
TGTGCCAGCAGCTTAGCGCTACTACAAGAGACCCAGTACTTC
>TRBV5-1|TRBD2|NA|TRBJ2-5
CASSTRSKTSGIQETQYF
TGCGCCAGCAGCACCCGATCCAAGACTAGCGGGATTCAAGAGACCCAGTACTTC
>TRBV6-6|TRBD1|NA|TRBJ1-1
CASTLARGQGNTEAFF
TGTGCCAGCACCTTAGCCCGGGGACAGGGGAACACTGAAGCTTTCTTT
>TRBV7-2|NA|NA|TRBJ2-2
CASSSPSGRNTGELFF
TGTGCCAGCAGCTCCCCCTCGGGTCGGAACACCGGGGAGCTGTTTTTT
>TRBV7-8|NA|NA|TRBJ2-2
CASSMPRQDTGELFF
TGTGCCAGCAGCATGCCCCGGCAGGACACCGGGGAGCTGTTTTTT
>TRBV7-3|NA|NA|TRBJ2-1
CASSPQSGGPYEQFF
TGTGCCAGCAGCCCCCAATCCGGGGGGCCGTATGAGCAGTTCTTC
>TRBV3-1/TRBV3-2|NA|NA|TRBJ1-2
CASSQDYGADGYTF
TGTGCCAGCAGCCAAGATTACGGAGCTGATGGCTACACCTTC
>TRBV5-1|NA|NA|TRBJ2-7
CASSLGNAPSYEQYF
TGCGCCAGCAGTTTGGGCAACGCGCCATCCTACGAGCAGTACTTC
>TRBV4-2|TRBD2|few|TRBJ2-7
CASSRAGTSDEQYF
TGTGCCAGCAGCCGGGCCGGGACTAGCGACGAGCAGTACTTC
>TRBV24-1|NA|NA|TRBJ2-1
CATSEGMNEQFF
TGTGCCACCAGTGAGGGCATGAATGAGCAGTTCTTC
>TRBV7-3|TRBD1|NA|TRBJ2-1
CASSFTGTGVDEQFF
TGTGCCAGCAGCTTCACCGGGACAGGGGTGGATGAGCAGTTCTTC
>TRBV5-1|TRBD2|NA|TRBJ2-3
CASSLAAGIDTQYF
TGCGCCAGCAGCTTGGCAGCGGGGATAGATACGCAGTATTTT
>TRBV7-2|NA|NA|TRBJ2-7
CASSLEPGSYEQYF
TGTGCCAGCAGCTTAGAACCAGGGTCCTACGAGCAGTACTTC
>TRBV4-1|TRBD1|NA|TRBJ1-1
CASSLQGVTEAFF
TGCGCCAGCAGCCTACAGGGGGTCACTGAAGCTTTCTTT
>TRBV10-3|NA|NA|TRBJ2-5
CATRNREQETQYF
TGTGCCACCCGAAACCGGGAGCAAGAGACCCAGTACTTC